A single sample is the source of the 9 T cell receptor beta chains below, sequenced in a study of blood T cells in healthy people across ages. The use of a sample-barcoded 5' primer and a J-beta primer mix characterized a second PCR of roughly 6 to 11 cycles. TCRdb analysed the 5' RACE reads with MiXCR anew, one entry per CDR3 protein. Of about 780,000 distinct CDR3 sequences listed, around 50% are singletons. The sample comprised blood. The receptors shown here come from a man older than 75 in good health.

The sample holds many counts of this clonotype. The chain links TRBV29-1 to TRBJ2-1; 13 bases line up with TRBD2. CDR3 length equals 14 residues. From germline, CDR1 is SQVTM and CDR2 ANQGSEA. With V trimmed by 7 bases and J by 7 bases, 7 bases remained unmatched. CDR3 loop: CSGSTSGRANEQFF. The DNA of the CDR3 is TGCAGCGGCAGCACTAGCGGGAGGGCTAATGAGCAGTTCTTC.

This clonotype appeared many times. The J gene is TRBJ2-3, the V gene TRBV25-1, with D maybe TRBD2 (5 bases). V shed 5 bases and J shed 1 base, with 22 bases lying between them. This CDR3 has 18 amino acids. Germline V gene sequence: CDR1 MGHDK, CDR2 SYGVNS. The CDR3 bases are TGTGCCAGCAGTCCCCAGTCCCTAGCTCCCGTCCGCACAGATACGCAGTATTTT. The encoded protein is CASSPQSLAPVRTDTQYF.

J is TRBJ2-5 and V is TRBV5-1; 11 bases fit TRBD2. The trim removed 0 bases at V and 2 bases at J, leaving 3 bases unmatched. This CDR3 region has 16 residues. From germline, CDR1 is SGHRS and CDR2 YFSETQ. CDR3 region: CASSLGLAGLQETQYF. As DNA, the CDR3 is TGCGCCAGCAGCTTGGGACTAGCGGGACTTCAAGAGACCCAGTACTTC. The whole variable domain, filled in from reference TRBV5-1 and TRBJ2-5, reads KAGVTQTPRYLIKTRGQQVTLSCSPISGHRSVSWYQQTPGQGLQFLFEYFSETQRNKGNFPGRFSGRQFSNSRSEMNVSTLELGDSALYLCASSLGLAGLQETQYFGPGTRLLVL.

This clonotype was seen only a few times. The V gene is TRBV6-1, the J gene TRBJ2-5; D remains unclear. This CDR3 spans 16 amino acids. V gave up 0 bases and J gave up 4 bases, with 15 bases separating them. Germline V gene sequence: CDR1 MNHNS, CDR2 SASEGT. Here the CDR3 reads CASSEASRVGPETQYF. DNA of the CDR3: TGTGCCAGCAGTGAAGCGTCAAGGGTGGGTCCAGAGACCCAGTACTTC.

V and J are TRBV25-1 and TRBJ2-5, with D possibly TRBD1 on 5 matching bases. Germline V gene data show CDR1 as MGHDK and CDR2 as SYGVNS. V lost 5 bases and J 5 bases, leaving 12 bases between the germline ends. CDR3 length: 13 amino acids. The CDR3 protein is CASSPGASETQYF. The CDR3 DNA reads TGTGCCAGCAGTCCTGGGGCGAGCGAGACCCAGTACTTC.

This clonotype was seen a single time. The chain combines TRBV9 with TRBJ2-1; D remains unclear. Germline CDR1 and CDR2: SGDLS and YYNGEE. The CDR3 sequence is 13 residues long. V was cut by 3 bases and J by 6 bases, with 10 bases left in between. CDR3 protein: CASSAGPPNEQFF. The CDR3, as DNA: TGTGCCAGCAGCGCTGGCCCTCCCAATGAGCAGTTCTTC.

The genes are TRBV4-3 and TRBJ2-3; tentative D call: TRBD2 (5 bases). The CDR3 totals 17 residues. Germline values: CDR1 LGHNA, CDR2 YSLEER. V shed 0 bases and J shed 2 bases, with 15 bases lying between them. The DNA of the CDR3 is TGCGCCAGCAGCCAAGATAGTGGCAGCGGCTTCACAGATACGCAGTATTTT. It yields the protein CASSQDSGSGFTDTQYF.

V usage is TRBV4-3 and J usage is TRBJ2-5, with TRBD2 identical over 9 bases. Germline values: CDR1 LGHNA, CDR2 YSLEER. V shed 0 bases and J 7 bases; nucleotides not matched to a gene: 6. CDR3 length: 15 residues. The CDR3 reads CASSQDLRREGTQYF. The CDR3, as DNA: TGCGCCAGCAGCCAAGATTTGAGGCGGGAGGGGACCCAGTACTTC.

The chain recombines TRBV20-1 with TRBJ2-5, with 8 positions matching TRBD2. Trimming cost V 0 bases and J 3 bases; bases outside gene matches: 9. Germline CDR1 DFQATT, CDR2 SNEGSKA (reference sequence). The CDR3 totals 16 residues. CDR3 coding DNA: TGCAGTGCTAGAGACGGGGGGGTAGCGGGAAAAGAGACCCAGTACTTC. Residues: CSARDGGVAGKETQYF.